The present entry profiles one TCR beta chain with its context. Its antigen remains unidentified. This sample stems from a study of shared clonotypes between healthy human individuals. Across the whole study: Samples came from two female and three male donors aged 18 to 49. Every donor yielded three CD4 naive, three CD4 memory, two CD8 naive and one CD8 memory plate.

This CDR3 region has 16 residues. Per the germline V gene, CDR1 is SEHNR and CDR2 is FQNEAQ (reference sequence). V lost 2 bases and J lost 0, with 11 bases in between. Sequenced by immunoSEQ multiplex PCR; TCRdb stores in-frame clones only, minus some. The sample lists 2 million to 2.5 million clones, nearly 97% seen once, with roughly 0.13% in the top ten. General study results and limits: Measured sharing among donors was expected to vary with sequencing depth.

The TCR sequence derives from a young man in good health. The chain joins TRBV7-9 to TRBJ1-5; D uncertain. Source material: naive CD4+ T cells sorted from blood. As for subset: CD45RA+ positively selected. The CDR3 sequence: CASSLNSGYSNQPQHF. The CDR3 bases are TGTGCCAGCAGCTTAAATTCTGGGTATAGCAATCAGCCCCAGCATTTT.